Below, one T cell receptor (beta chain) is given with its context. Its recognized antigen is unknown. No much larger clone exists at a distance of one base, and base qualities are not known. This record belongs to a study of T cell responses to AZD1222 COVID-19 vaccine (dated by TCRdb to the early 2020s). Some background on the complete study: AZD1222 recipients whose second dose came at about 4 weeks and those whose second dose came at about 12 weeks were combined into one group, since spike-specific TCR depth and breadth did not differ between the two schedules. TCR sequencing was performed for roughly 250 trial participants, of whom around 210 were given two doses of AZD1222 and about 25 were given two doses of MenACWY control vaccine. Trial participants were enrolled by age into 18-55, 56-69 and 70-plus year subgroups, with approximately 150, 30 and 60 TCR-sequenced participants respectively. Broader findings and caveats from the paper: Participants were mostly white British, with more females than males. The authors suggested clonal diversity may have been underestimated. Only five to seven AZD1222 recipients were SARS-CoV-2 seropositive at baseline, limiting conclusions about previously exposed vaccinees. After two AZD1222 doses, spike-specific TCR breadth and depth were significantly higher than at day 0 and than in MenACWY recipients. Because no samples from the day 14 peak response were available, repertoires could be characterized only after the peak T cell response. Reportedly, close to half of the unique spike-specific TCRs recognized epitopes lying outside the regions that are mutated in the B.1.351 and B.1.1.7 variants. Vaccine-associated CD4 TCRs spanned the whole spike protein, with dominant responses in regions 160-218 and 743-854. In the small 56-69-year group, the increase in depth fell short of significance, most likely because of low power.

The CDR3 regions of human TCRbeta chains were subjected to immunosequencing. Concerning the study's data processing: TCRs in the repertoires were compared against a reference library of SARS-CoV-2-specific TCRs that had been generated with the MIRA antigen-specificity platform. Breadth was defined as the fraction of unique TCRs that were SARS-CoV-2-associated, and depth was defined as the fraction of total T cells that were SARS-CoV-2-associated. Each spike-specific TCR was assigned to its reactive spike region and to a CD4 or CD8 class using the MIRA data. Log10-transformed breadth and depth values were compared by one-way ANOVA with Sidak's multiple comparisons tests. Imported from immuneACCESS, the table was reduced by TCRdb to in-frame sequences with V and J called. These copies leave out some clones; in studies compared against another copy, an unresolved V gene accounts for under half, and the cause of the remainder is not known. That table supplies the V and J calls and clone size; D and trimming were determined from the DNA. The sample table holds 150,000 to 200,000 clones, of which roughly 94% were seen once. Approximately 0.6% of the sample rests with the top ten.

According to the study, the label for this sample's time point signals: baseline before first vaccination. Vaccinee samples came from UK trials COV001 and COV002, including a single-blind randomized controlled phase 2/3 trial of AZD1222 (ChAdOx1 nCoV-19) in healthy adults. For TCRbeta chain sequencing, PBMC samples from trial participants were taken at day 0 and at day 28 after the second dose. The source is an adult in good health. Sequenced material: peripheral blood, taken on day 0 of AZD1222 vaccination.

The CDR3 reads as follows: CASSQGAGDTEAFF. The nucleotide sequence is given as TGCGCCAGCAGCCAAGGGGCTGGGGACACTGAAGCTTTCTTT. In this chain, TRBV4-1 is recombined with TRBJ1-1; no confident D gene assignment can be made. The cysteine opens and the phenylalanine closes a CDR3 of 14 amino acids. Only the CDR3 portion is preserved as DNA: 42 bases, with reading frame beginning at the first base. CDR1 and CDR2 are drawn from the germline V gene: MGHRA, YSYEKL. V is shortened by 1 base, J by 3 bases, and the region joining them spans 9 bases.